These 13 T cell receptor beta chains were all obtained from the same sample, sequenced in a study of shared clonotypes between healthy human individuals. Using immunoSEQ multiplex PCR, the repertoire was profiled, and TCRdb retains in-frame clones only, with some absent. The table records over a million clones, around 82% of them present only once. The sequenced material came from memory CD4+ T cells from PBMCs. Subset given: CD45RA-negative fraction. The receptors were gathered from a young man in good health. Some clones in this sample may be carry-over from other donors' samples.

In this sample, this clone turned up a few times. The chain is built from TRBV10-2 and TRBJ2-1; possibly TRBD2 for D (6 bases). This CDR3 has 12 amino acids. V was cut by 4 bases and J by 9 bases, with 10 bases left in between. CDR1 is WSHSY and CDR2 is SAAADI in the germline V gene. The CDR3 DNA reads as TGCGCCAGCAGTGCCCTGGGGGGTGAGCAGTTCTTC. This translates into CASSALGGEQFF.

V usage is TRBV30 and J usage is TRBJ2-3, with 9 bases fitting TRBD1. The J segment lost 0 bases and the V segment lost 3 bases, leaving 1 base of the junction unmatched. Germline V gene data show CDR1 as GTSNPN and CDR2 as SVGIG (reference sequence). The CDR3 extends over 14 amino acids. The CDR3 reads CAWRDRGSTDTQYF. As DNA, the CDR3 is TGTGCCTGGAGGGACAGGGGTAGCACAGATACGCAGTATTTT.

The chain recombines TRBV5-6 with TRBJ1-2; D is ambiguous. Germline CDR1 SGHDT, CDR2 YYEEEE. Between the trimmed V and J ends, which lost 0 bases and 13 bases, there was a span of 10 bases. The CDR3 loop spans 11 amino acids. The CDR3 coding sequence is TGTGCCAGCAGCTTGGTCCAGAAGTTCACCTTC. Translated, it gives CASSLVQKFTF.

In DNA form, the CDR3 reads TGTGCCAGCGGCAAACAGGTACCCTACGAGCAGTACTTC. This translates into CASGKQVPYEQYF. V gene TRBV28 combines with J gene TRBJ2-7; tentatively, D is TRBD1 (5 bases). There are 13 residues in the CDR3. The ends were cut back, 8 bases at V and 2 bases at J, with 13 bases in the middle. The germline gives CDR1 MDHEN, CDR2 SYDVKM.

The V call is TRBV7-8, the J call TRBJ2-3; D possibly corresponds to TRBD2 (5 bases). V lost 4 bases to trimming and J lost 5 bases, with 13 bases between them. CDR1 and CDR2 (germline): SGHVS, FQNEAQ. CDR3 length: 14 amino acids. CDR3 amino acids: CASSSLRRGDTQYF. The CDR3 DNA reads as TGTGCCAGCAGCTCCCTGCGCCGGGGAGATACGCAGTATTTT.

This chain connects TRBV19 to TRBJ2-1, with 11 bases aligning to TRBD2. Per the germline V gene, CDR1 is LNHDA and CDR2 is SQIVND (reference sequence). The length of the CDR3 is 16 residues. V lost 1 base and J lost 4; bases outside the gene matches: 3. This chain's CDR3 is CASSIVRTSGYNEQFF. The CDR3 region has the DNA TGTGCCAGTAGTATAGTAAGGACTAGCGGGTACAATGAGCAGTTCTTC.

This chain links TRBV6-5 with TRBJ2-7; 9 positions match TRBD2. CDR1 and CDR2 from the germline V gene are MNHEY and SVGAGI. After removal of 4 bases from V and 6 bases from J, the junction contained 4 bases not matched to a gene. The CDR3 totals 13 residues. As DNA, the CDR3 is TGTGCCAGCAGTTTGATAGCGGGAGCCGAGCAGTACTTC. Its translation: CASSLIAGAEQYF.

V gene TRBV7-9 combines with J gene TRBJ1-4, with D perhaps TRBD1 (5 bases). The germline V and J ends were trimmed by 0 bases and 8 bases, with 10 bases remaining between them. Germline V gene sequence: CDR1 SEHNR, CDR2 FQNEAQ (reference sequence). The CDR3 length is 14 residues. CDR3 bases: TGTGCCAGCAGCTTAGCGGGGGAGGGGGAAAAACTGTTTTTT. Protein product: CASSLAGEGEKLFF.

The chain combines TRBV28 with TRBJ2-5; 9 nucleotides align to TRBD1. This CDR3 has 14 residues. Losses at the gene ends were 2 bases for V and 4 bases for J; bases not matched to a gene: 2. Germline V gene data show CDR1 as MDHEN and CDR2 as SYDVKM. CDR3 residues: CASSLGDRVETQYF. The CDR3 DNA follows: TGTGCCAGCAGTTTAGGGGACAGGGTAGAGACCCAGTACTTC.

J is TRBJ2-1 and V is TRBV5-1; D unclear. V was clipped by 4 bases and J by 0 bases, with 14 bases between them. CDR1 is SGHRS, CDR2 YFSETQ, per germline. There are 16 residues in the CDR3. CDR3: CASSKDTGSSYNEQFF. The CDR3 DNA reads TGCGCCAGCAGCAAAGACACTGGCAGCTCCTACAATGAGCAGTTCTTC.

Of note for this clone: With a much larger clone just one base away, this may be a read error. The rearrangement links TRBV5-4 to TRBJ1-1, with 7 bases that match TRBD1. This CDR3 comprises 13 residues. V lost 2 bases and J lost 3; bases outside the gene matches: 1. Looked up from germline, CDR1 is SGHNT and CDR2 is YYREEE (reference sequence). CDR3 bases: TGTGCCAGCAGCTTACAGGGGCACACTGAAGCTTTCTTT. Protein sequence: CASSLQGHTEAFF.

The gene calls are TRBV7-2 and TRBJ1-5, with TRBD1 matching 7 bases. Germline values: CDR1 SGHTA, CDR2 FQGNSA. Trimming removed 8 bases from V and 4 bases from J; junction bases left unmatched: 8. The CDR3 has 14 amino acids. CDR3 in DNA: TGTGCCAGCGGATCGGGCAGGGGGAATCAGCCCCAGCATTTT. Its translation: CASGSGRGNQPQHF. Variable domain in full (rest from reference TRBV7-2 and TRBJ1-5): GAGVSQSPSNKVTEKGKDVELRCDPISGHTALYWYRQSLGQGLEFLIYFQGNSAPDKSGLPSDRFSAERTGGSVSTLTIQRTQQEDSAVYLCASGSGRGNQPQHFGDGTRLSIL.

V gene TRBV5-6 combines with J gene TRBJ2-7; a possible D gene is TRBD1 (7 bases). The CDR3 has 16 amino acids. Germline V gene data show CDR1 as SGHDT and CDR2 as YYEEEE. V was clipped by 4 bases and J by 12 bases, with 29 bases between them. The CDR3 DNA sequence: TGTGCCAGCAGCCGCTGGGGGAGGTGGCAGGGGGACGGCACGTACTTC. It specifies CASSRWGRWQGDGTYF.